These 20 T cell receptor beta chains came from one sample sequenced in a study of blood T cell repertoires in COVID-19. The data were produced by immunoSEQ multiplex PCR, yet TCRdb's version contains in-frame clones alone and is incomplete. The sample has tens of thousands of clones; approximately 90% are singletons. The specimen was peripheral blood. The receptors were sampled from a man between 60 and 70 years old with acute or convalescent COVID-19.

Concerning this clone: Other DNA sequences in the sample encode the same CDR3. V usage is TRBV10-1 and J usage is TRBJ2-1; possible D gene TRBD2, 6 bases. CDR3 size: 13 residues. Germline CDR1 WNHNN, CDR2 SYGVQD (reference sequence). The V end lost 0 bases, the J end lost 6 bases, and 6 bases lay between the germline ends. In DNA, the CDR3 is TGCGCCAGCAGTGAGTCCGGGAGCAATGAGCAGTTCTTC. Its protein is CASSESGSNEQFF.

About this clone: Other DNA sequences within the sample encode an identical CDR3. V and J are TRBV7-9 and TRBJ1-1; no clear D. The CDR3 runs 14 residues. The V gene lost 1 base and the J gene lost 1 base, with 7 bases spanning the gap. Germline V gene sequence: CDR1 SEHNR, CDR2 FQNEAQ (reference sequence). The CDR3 sequence is CASSLGGGNTEAFF. For the CDR3, the DNA is TGTGCCAGCAGCTTAGGCGGTGGGAACACTGAAGCTTTCTTT.

V gene TRBV4-2 combines with J gene TRBJ2-1, with D possibly being TRBD1 (7 bases). Germline V gene data show CDR1 as LGHNA and CDR2 as YNFKEQ. This CDR3 contains 16 residues. V lost 8 bases and J lost 3, with 20 bases in between. CDR3 sequence (DNA): TGTGCCAGCTCATCCCAAGGCAGGGGGGACTACAATGAGCAGTTCTTC. This gives the protein CASSSQGRGDYNEQFF.

V and J are TRBV28 and TRBJ2-1; 9 nucleotides align to TRBD2. V trimming: 6 bases; J trimming: 5 bases; junction bases outside the gene matches: 11. Germline V gene sequence: CDR1 MDHEN, CDR2 SYDVKM. The CDR3 covers 16 residues. The CDR3 sequence: CASSPAGTSLNNEQFF. In nucleotides, the CDR3 is TGTGCCAGCAGCCCGGCCGGGACTAGCTTAAACAATGAGCAGTTCTTC.

Details on this clone: Germline and junction disagree at one end, which may indicate a read error. The chain carries TRBV7-7 and TRBJ2-5; D might be TRBD2 (6 bases). CDR3 size: 14 residues. Germline CDR1 reads SSHAT; CDR2 reads FNYEAQ (reference sequence). The CDR3 region has the DNA TGTGCTAGCAGCCGTTCCGGGGGCCAAGAGACCCAGTACTTC. Amino acids: CASSRSGGQETQYF.

This chain uses TRBV30 with TRBJ2-7; 9 bases line up with TRBD2. CDR3 size: 14 residues. V lost 2 bases, J lost 6 bases, and 8 bases stayed unmatched. CDR1 and CDR2 (germline): GTSNPN, SVGIG (reference sequence). CDR3 bases: TGTGCCTGGAGTTTAGCGGGAGCGGGCGGCGAGCAGTACTTC. Its protein is CAWSLAGAGGEQYF. Full variable domain (outside the CDR3, taken from reference TRBV30 and TRBJ2-7): SQTIHQWPATLVQPVGSPLSLECTVEGTSNPNLYWYRQAAGRGLQLLFYSVGIGQISSEVPQNLSASRPQDRQFILSSKKLLLSDSGFYLCAWSLAGAGGEQYFGPGTRLTVT.

V and J are TRBV5-1 and TRBJ2-5, with D tentatively TRBD2 (6 bases). The CDR3 contains 15 residues. Per the germline V gene, CDR1 is SGHRS and CDR2 is YFSETQ. With 0 bases removed from V and 4 bases from J, the gap between germline ends came to 13 bases. The CDR3 bases are TGCGCCAGCAGCTTGGCCGGCTTCGGGAGAGAGACCCAGTACTTC. It translates to CASSLAGFGRETQYF.

This chain uses TRBV27 with TRBJ2-2, with TRBD1 as a possible D gene (6 bases). The CDR3 is made up of 14 amino acids. Trimming shortened V by 6 bases and J by 4 bases, and 12 bases separated the two germline ends. Germline loops: CDR1 MNHEY, CDR2 SMNVEV (reference sequence). CDR3 nucleotide sequence: TGTGCCAGCAGGACAGGCGTCGGCACCGGGGAGCTGTTTTTT. This codes for CASRTGVGTGELFF.

This clone was observed once. V and J are TRBV6-2 or TRBV6-3 and TRBJ1-2; a weak D match, TRBD1 (6 bases). The CDR3 sequence is 14 residues long. Germline CDR1 reads MNHEY; CDR2 reads SVGEGT. The germline V and J ends were trimmed by 3 bases and 0 bases, with 8 bases remaining between them. The CDR3 loop is CASSYGTTNYGYTF. The CDR3 nucleotides read TGTGCCAGCAGTTATGGGACAACTAACTATGGCTACACCTTC.

The V and J genes are TRBV18 and TRBJ2-5; D is perhaps TRBD2 (6 bases). This CDR3 comprises 15 residues. Germline V gene data show CDR1 as KGHSH and CDR2 as LQKENI. V was pared by 3 bases and J by 5 bases, with 16 bases between. The CDR3 sequence: CASSPSVRGRETQYF. The DNA for the CDR3 is TGTGCCAGCTCACCCTCGGTGCGGGGACGGGAGACCCAGTACTTC.

The count of this clone is one. V usage is TRBV9 and J usage is TRBJ2-1; no firm D call. CDR1 SGDLS and CDR2 YYNGEE come from the germline V gene. The CDR3 runs to 11 residues. The V gene lost 7 bases and the J gene lost 7 bases, with 9 bases spanning the gap. The CDR3 sequence: CASSPLNEQFF. CDR3 nucleotides: TGTGCCAGCTCACCCCTAAATGAGCAGTTCTTC.

CDR3 DNA sequence: TGTGCCAGCAGCTTAACGGCGGGCGAGCAGTTCTTC. Its translation is CASSLTAGEQFF. This chain links TRBV7-3 with TRBJ2-1; D is perhaps TRBD2 (5 bases). Germline CDR1 SGHTA, CDR2 FQGTGA. There are 12 residues in the CDR3. V was pared by 0 bases and J by 10 bases, with 7 bases between. Full variable domain (rest looked up from reference TRBV7-3 and TRBJ2-1): GAGVSQTPSNKVTEKGKYVELRCDPISGHTALYWYRQSLGQGPEFLIYFQGTGAADDSGLPNDRFFAVRPEGSVSTLKIQRTERGDSAVYLCASSLTAGEQFFGPGTRLTVL.

The V and J genes are TRBV5-1 and TRBJ2-3; the match to TRBD1 covers 7 bases. The CDR3 covers 14 residues. Unmatched junction bases numbered 4, after V lost 4 bases and J lost 2 bases. Germline V CDR1 and CDR2: SGHRS, YFSETQ. CDR3 residues: CASSPGQNTDTQYF. CDR3 sequence (DNA): TGCGCCAGCAGCCCGGGACAGAACACAGATACGCAGTATTTT.

In this sample, this clone turned up once. CDR3 nucleotides: TGTGCCAGTAATCCGGGACAGGGGTTGAAAAACACTGAAGCTTTCTTT. Its protein product is CASNPGQGLKNTEAFF. The V and J genes are TRBV19 and TRBJ1-1, with 10 bases aligning to TRBD1. J gave up 2 bases and V 7 bases, and 10 bases lay outside the gene matches. Germline V lookup: CDR1 LNHDA, CDR2 SQIVND (reference sequence). This CDR3 region has 16 residues.

The V and J genes are TRBV11-3 and TRBJ2-7; D is ambiguous. The V end was cut by 5 bases, the J end by 3 bases, with 14 bases between. Per the germline V gene, CDR1 is SGHNT and CDR2 is YENEEA. This CDR3 has 14 amino acids. The CDR3 loop reads CASSLTPGFYEQYF. CDR3 coding DNA: TGTGCCAGCAGCCTCACCCCAGGTTTCTACGAGCAGTACTTC.

This sequence joins TRBV11-2 and TRBJ2-3, with D unclear. Germline-derived CDR1 and CDR2 are SGHAT and FQNNGV. The V and J ends lost 3 bases and 2 bases respectively, with 6 bases between them. The length of the CDR3 is 13 residues. CDR3 coding DNA: TGTGCCAGCAGCTTTTCCCTCACAGATACGCAGTATTTT. This codes for CASSFSLTDTQYF.

The V gene is TRBV7-9, the J gene TRBJ1-1, with a possible D match to TRBD1 (5 bases). The V gene's germline CDR1 is SEHNR and CDR2 FQNEAQ (reference sequence). The CDR3 has 13 amino acids. Trimming pared 3 bases from V and 10 bases from J, leaving 15 bases between. CDR3: CASSFTRGVGAFF. The CDR3 bases are TGTGCCAGCAGCTTCACTCGGGGGGTGGGAGCTTTCTTT.

V and J are TRBV5-1 and TRBJ2-7, with D perhaps matching TRBD1 (6 bases). The CDR3 contains 14 residues. Germline lookup yields CDR1 SGHRS and CDR2 YFSETQ. Trimming took 0 bases from V and 2 from J, leaving 9 bases between them. Here the CDR3 reads CASSLVQGAYEQYF. CDR3 in DNA: TGCGCCAGCAGCTTGGTACAGGGAGCCTACGAGCAGTACTTC.

For the CDR3, the DNA is TGCGCCAGCAGCTCCCAGGCAGACTCCTACAATGAGCAGTTCTTC. This encodes CASSSQADSYNEQFF. The genes are TRBV5-1 and TRBJ2-1; no clear D gene. The V and J ends lost 3 bases and 0 bases respectively, with 10 bases between them. Looked up from germline, CDR1 is SGHRS and CDR2 is YFSETQ. This CDR3 contains 15 residues.

The chain has TRBV5-6 and TRBJ1-3; D not certain. CDR3 length equals 14 residues. Germline V gene lookup returns CDR1 SGHDT and CDR2 YYEEEE. V was shortened by 0 bases and J by 2 bases, with 6 bases between the two germline ends. The CDR3 region has the DNA TGTGCCAGCAGCTTGGATCTTACTGGAAACACCATATATTTT. This gives the protein CASSLDLTGNTIYF.